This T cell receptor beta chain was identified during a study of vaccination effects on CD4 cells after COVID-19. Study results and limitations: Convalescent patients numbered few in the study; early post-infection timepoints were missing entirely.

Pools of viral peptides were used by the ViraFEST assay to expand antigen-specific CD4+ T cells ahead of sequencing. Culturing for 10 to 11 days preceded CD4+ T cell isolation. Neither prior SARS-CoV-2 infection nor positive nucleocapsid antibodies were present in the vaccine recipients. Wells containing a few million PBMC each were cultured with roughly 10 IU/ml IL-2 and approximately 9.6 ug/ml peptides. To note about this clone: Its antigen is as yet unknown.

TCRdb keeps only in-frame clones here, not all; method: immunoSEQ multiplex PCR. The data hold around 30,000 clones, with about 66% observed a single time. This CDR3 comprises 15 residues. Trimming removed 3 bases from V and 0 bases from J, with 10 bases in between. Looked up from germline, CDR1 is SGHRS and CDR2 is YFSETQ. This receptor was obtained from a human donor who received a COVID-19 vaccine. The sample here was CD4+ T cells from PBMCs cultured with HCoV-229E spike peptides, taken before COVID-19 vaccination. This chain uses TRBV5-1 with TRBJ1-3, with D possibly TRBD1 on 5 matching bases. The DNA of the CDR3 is TGCGCCAGCAGCTCTACAGGTTTCTCTGGAAACACCATATATTTT. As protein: CASSSTGFSGNTIYF.